This T cell receptor (beta chain) was identified during a study of T cells in Graves' hyperthyroidism and ophthalmopathy. The overall study: Peripheral blood collection took place at initial diagnosis, before any treatment.

What was amplified from RNA transcripts were TCR beta CDR3 regions. The HTBI primer set was used in a first-round RT-PCR of the TCR CDR3. TCRdb reanalysed the multiplex PCR reads using MiXCR and keeps one entry per CDR3 protein. The data show approximately 740,000 distinct CDR3 sequences, with around 15% seen just once and roughly 10% held by the top ten. General study points: Most clonotypes expanded in the thyroid (above 0.001) were also present in blood.

Hyperthyroidism was newly diagnosed in patients aged 18 to 65 (duration under 2 months). Uncontrolled infection, other autoimmune disease, pregnancy or lactation disqualified patients from enrolment. This clonotype was seen at least ten times. The antigen is undetermined. This TCR derives from a woman in her late teens or twenties with Graves' hyperthyroidism. Sequencing input: blood.

CDR3 amino acids: CASSERTYQETQYF. In DNA form, the CDR3 reads TGTGCCAGCTCAGAAAGGACATACCAAGAGACCCAGTACTTC. The chain recombines TRBV18 with TRBJ2-5, with a possible D match to TRBD1 (5 bases). The germline V gene has CDR1 KGHSH and CDR2 LQKENI. The CDR3 runs to 14 residues. V dropped 5 bases and J dropped 0 bases, with 10 bases sitting between them.